This TCR beta chain was recovered during a study of type 1 regulatory T cells. MiXCR, run by TCRdb on the reads, gives a single entry per CDR3 protein. The sample lists about 23,000 distinct CDR3 sequences, roughly half occurring once. In the case of this clonotype: Its antigen is not identified.

V was pared by 3 bases and J by 5 bases, with 8 bases of the junction left unmatched. The CDR3 covers 15 residues. CDR1 is KGHSH, CDR2 LQKENI, per germline. Source material: cultured T cells, either the whole culture or a sorted T cell fraction (not recorded which). The sequence was obtained from a human donor in good health. The V gene is TRBV18, the J gene TRBJ2-7, with 9 positions matching TRBD1. The CDR3 DNA reads TGTGCCAGCTCACCGGGTACAGGGGGCAAAAACGAGCAGTACTTC. It codes for CASSPGTGGKNEQYF.